This TCR beta chain comes out of a study of CXCR3-negative and CXCR3-positive naive CD8 T cells. Study-wide results and caveats: CXCR3-positive naive cells carried more hydrophobic TRB CDR3s than CXCR3-negative naive cells did. In both naive subsets diversity was comparably high, whereas memory CD8+ cells showed much lower diversity.

Concerning this clonotype: What it recognizes is unknown.

Each TRB cDNA library was prepared by 5' RACE (with UMI labels). TCRdb re-called the 5' RACE reads; one entry per CDR3 protein, DNA not given. This sample contains roughly 130,000 distinct CDR3 sequences. The CDR3 is 16 residues long. Germline V gene lookup returns CDR1 SGHAT and CDR2 FQNNGV. The clonotype was recovered from a human donor in good health. Some clones in this sample may be carry-over from other donors' samples. The chain carries TRBV11-2 and TRBJ2-7; the D call from TCRdb, TRBD1, cannot be confirmed without DNA. The sequencing input was naive CXCR3+ CD8+ T cells from blood. Regarding subset: CD45RO-CCR7+CD27+CD95- naive CD8+ T cells expressing CXCR3 (TNR3+). The chain's CDR3 is CASSQLGRTGGYEQYF.